This T cell receptor beta chain was sequenced in a study of cytomegalovirus exposure and HLA in healthy donors. CDR3 length: 14 amino acids. Germline assignment: CDR1 SGHTA and CDR2 FQGNSA. V was clipped by 5 bases and J by 7 bases; unmatched bases: 2. Study observations and caveats: Likely technical artifact: a cluster of highly shared sequence variants.

As regards this clone: Its antigen is as yet unknown.

PCR amplification relied on 60 Vbeta primers (plus 13 Jbeta primers). Data came from immunoSEQ multiplex PCR; TCRdb stores just in-frame clones and leaves some out. The table lists about 140,000 clones, around 78% of them singletons, with less than 3% in the top ten. The sequenced sample consisted of PBMCs. The sequence came from a male donor in good health and CMV-seronegative. V usage is TRBV7-2 and J usage is TRBJ2-5; 15 bases are a match to TRBD2. The CDR3 region is CASSRTSGGGTQYF. The DNA for the CDR3 is TGTGCCAGCAGCCGGACTAGCGGGGGGGGGACCCAGTACTTC.